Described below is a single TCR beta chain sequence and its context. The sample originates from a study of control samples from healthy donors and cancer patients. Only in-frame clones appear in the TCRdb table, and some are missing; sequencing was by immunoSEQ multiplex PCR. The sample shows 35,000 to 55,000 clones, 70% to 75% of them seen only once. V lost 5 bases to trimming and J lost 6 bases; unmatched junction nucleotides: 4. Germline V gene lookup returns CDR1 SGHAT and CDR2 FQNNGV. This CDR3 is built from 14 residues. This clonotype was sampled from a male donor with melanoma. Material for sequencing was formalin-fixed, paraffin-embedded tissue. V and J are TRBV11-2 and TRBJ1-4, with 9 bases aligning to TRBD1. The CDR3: CASSRTGGDEKLFF. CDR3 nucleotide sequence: TGTGCCAGCAGCCGTACAGGGGGCGATGAAAAACTGTTTTTT.